This record concerns one T cell receptor (beta chain) sequence. This sample is part of a study of shared clonotypes between healthy human individuals. Method: immunoSEQ multiplex PCR; TCRdb's copy keeps in-frame clones and lacks some. Altogether roughly 1,000,000 clones are present, approximately 80% being singletons, with the ten largest covering about 0.52%. Sequences were obtained from memory CD4+ T cells from PBMCs. As to subset: CD45RA-negative fraction. This clonotype originated in a man aged 18 to 35 in good health. Some clones in this sample may be carry-over from other donors' samples.

CDR3 nucleotides: TGTGCCAGCAGTGAAGCTGGGGTAACCGGGGCCAACGTCCTGACTTTC. Amino acids: CASSEAGVTGANVLTF. This chain uses TRBV2 with TRBJ2-6, with unresolved D. This CDR3 comprises 16 residues. V was shortened by 0 bases and J by 4 bases, with 10 bases between the two germline ends. Germline V CDR1 and CDR2: SNHLY, FYNNEI.